The source of this TCR beta chain is a study of monozygotic twins with inflammatory bowel disease. The V gene's germline CDR1 is SQVTM and CDR2 ANQGSEA. The CDR3 covers 13 residues. TCRdb re-analyzed the 5' RACE reads; it lists each CDR3 protein once, without DNA. Recorded here are approximately 150,000 distinct CDR3 sequences; the top ten clones represent around 7%. The chain has TRBV29-1 and TRBJ2-3; with no DNA, the TCRdb D assignment of TRBD2 cannot be verified. Sequenced sample: blood. This sequence was found in a human donor with ulcerative colitis or Crohn's disease, or a healthy co-twin of an affected twin (not recorded which). CDR3 protein: CSVPGGVTDTQYF.